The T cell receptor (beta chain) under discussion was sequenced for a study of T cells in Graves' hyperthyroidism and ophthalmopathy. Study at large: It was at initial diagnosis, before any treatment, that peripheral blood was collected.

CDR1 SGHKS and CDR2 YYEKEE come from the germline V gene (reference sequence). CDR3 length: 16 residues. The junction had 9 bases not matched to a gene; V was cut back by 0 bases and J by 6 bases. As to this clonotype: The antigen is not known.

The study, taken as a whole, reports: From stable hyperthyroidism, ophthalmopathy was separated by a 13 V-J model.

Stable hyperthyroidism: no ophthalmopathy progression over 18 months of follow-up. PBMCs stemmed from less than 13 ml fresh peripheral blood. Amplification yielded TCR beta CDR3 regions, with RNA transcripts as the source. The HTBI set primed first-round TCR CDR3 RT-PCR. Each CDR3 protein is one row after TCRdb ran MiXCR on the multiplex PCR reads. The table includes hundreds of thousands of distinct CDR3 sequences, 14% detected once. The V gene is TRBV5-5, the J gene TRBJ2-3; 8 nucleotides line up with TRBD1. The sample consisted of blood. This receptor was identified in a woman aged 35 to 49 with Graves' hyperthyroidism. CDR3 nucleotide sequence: TGTGCCAGCAGCTTGGCCAAGGACAGGGAATGGGATACGCAGTATTTT. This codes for CASSLAKDREWDTQYF.